A single sample gave rise to the 13 T cell receptor beta chains below, sequenced in a study of cytomegalovirus exposure and HLA in healthy donors. The study ran its PCR with 60 Vbeta and 13 Jbeta primers. TCRdb keeps only in-frame clones here, not all; method: immunoSEQ multiplex PCR. The table records over 130,000 clones, around 84% of them present only once. Sequencing was performed on PBMCs. These receptors all stem from a man between 45 and 60 years old in good health and CMV-seronegative.

The chain has TRBV4-2 and TRBJ2-7, with 10 nucleotides matching TRBD2. V lost 1 base and J lost 6; bases outside the gene matches: 6. This CDR3 spans 15 amino acids. Germline assignment: CDR1 LGHNA and CDR2 YNFKEQ. The CDR3 bases are TGTGCCAGCAGCCAAGTGGTAGCGGGGGGATCCGAGCAGTACTTC. Protein sequence: CASSQVVAGGSEQYF.

The J gene is TRBJ1-1, the V gene TRBV29-1; 7 nucleotides match TRBD1. The CDR3 length is 15 residues. The V and J ends lost 6 bases and 3 bases, in that order; junction bases with no gene match: 13. The germline V gene has CDR1 SQVTM and CDR2 ANQGSEA. The CDR3 coding sequence is TGCAGCGTCCAACAGAGGACAGGAGAGGACACTGAAGCTTTCTTT. Translated: CSVQQRTGEDTEAFF.

The J gene is TRBJ1-1, the V gene TRBV7-9; weak D call: TRBD1 (6 bases). There are 15 residues in the CDR3. The germline V and J ends were trimmed by 1 base and 4 bases, with 13 bases remaining between them. Per germline, CDR1 SEHNR and CDR2 FQNEAQ (reference sequence). DNA of the CDR3: TGTGCCAGCAGCTTAGTCGGGGGGCAAGGCACTGAAGCTTTCTTT. Its protein product is CASSLVGGQGTEAFF.

The gene calls are TRBV11-1 and TRBJ2-1, with 12 bases matching TRBD2. With V trimmed by 5 bases and J by 4 bases, 15 bases remained unmatched. The V gene's germline CDR1 is SGHAT and CDR2 FQDESV (reference sequence). The CDR3 consists of 19 residues. CDR3 nucleotides: TGTGCCAGCAGCCAACCGCGTCCTAGCGGGGGGGACGCTTACAATGAGCAGTTCTTC. Amino acid sequence: CASSQPRPSGGDAYNEQFF.

This chain connects TRBV9 to TRBJ2-7; TRBD1 is a possible D gene (5 bases). This CDR3 comprises 14 residues. The V and J ends lost 4 bases and 6 bases respectively, with 17 bases between them. Germline CDR1 is SGDLS and CDR2 is YYNGEE. The CDR3: CASSLGQGGREQYF. DNA of the CDR3: TGTGCCAGCAGCCTAGGGCAGGGCGGACGCGAGCAGTACTTC. Supplemented by reference TRBV9 and TRBJ2-7, the full variable domain reads DSGVTQTPKHLITATGQRVTLRCSPRSGDLSVYWYQQSLDQGLQFLIQYYNGEERAKGNILERFSAQQFPDLHSELNLSSLELGDSALYFCASSLGQGGREQYFGPGTRLTVT.

This rearrangement joins TRBV19 to TRBJ2-6; D gene uncertain. Germline CDR1 LNHDA, CDR2 SQIVND (reference sequence). V lost 5 bases, J lost 0 bases, and 5 bases lay in between. This CDR3 has 14 residues. The CDR3 nucleotides are TGTGCCAGTAGTCCTAGCTCTGGGGCCAACGTCCTGACTTTC. This encodes CASSPSSGANVLTF.

With regard to this clone: Other nucleotide sequences from this sample produce the same CDR3. This chain links TRBV30 with TRBJ1-5, with D maybe TRBD1 (5 bases). V lost 0 bases to trimming and J lost 1 base, with 7 bases between them. Germline V gene data show CDR1 as GTSNPN and CDR2 as SVGIG (reference sequence). This CDR3 spans 14 amino acids. In DNA, the CDR3 is TGTGCCTGGAGTGTGGGGCTCAGCAATCAGCCCCAGCATTTT. Translating gives CAWSVGLSNQPQHF.

The V and J genes are TRBV7-9 and TRBJ2-1; 11 nucleotides match TRBD2. V trimming: 4 bases; J trimming: 6 bases; junction bases outside the gene matches: 5. The CDR3 is made up of 15 amino acids. The germline V gene encodes CDR1 SEHNR and CDR2 FQNEAQ (reference sequence). CDR3 amino acids: CASSSVAGGVNEQFF. The CDR3 DNA is TGTGCCAGCAGCTCCGTAGCGGGAGGGGTCAATGAGCAGTTCTTC.

This sequence joins TRBV7-6 and TRBJ1-1; TRBD1 is a possible D gene (5 bases). The CDR3 spans 15 residues. Germline CDR1 reads SGHVS; CDR2 reads FNYEAQ. Between the trimmed V and J ends, which lost 2 bases and 3 bases, there was a span of 13 bases. Here the CDR3 reads CASSLLPRVDTEAFF. The DNA of the CDR3 is TGTGCCAGCAGCTTATTGCCCAGGGTGGACACTGAAGCTTTCTTT. Using reference TRBV7-6 and TRBJ1-1 for the parts outside the CDR3, the full variable domain is GAGVSQSPRYKVTKRGQDVALRCDPISGHVSLYWYRQALGQGPEFLTYFNYEAQQDKSGLPNDRFSAERPEGSISTLTIQRTEQRDSAMYRCASSLLPRVDTEAFFGQGTRLTVV.

This chain links TRBV5-4 with TRBJ2-2; no clear D gene. In germline, CDR1 is SGHNT, CDR2 YYREEE (reference sequence). CDR3 size: 13 residues. Trimming took 3 bases from V and 3 from J, leaving 6 bases between them. The CDR3 region has the DNA TGTGCCAGCAGCTCCTCAGACACCGGGGAGCTGTTTTTT. This gives the protein CASSSSDTGELFF.

This clone was seen a few times. The rearrangement links TRBV30 to TRBJ1-3, with TRBD1 matching 7 bases. CDR3 size: 17 residues. The V gene end was trimmed by 3 bases and the J gene end by 1 base; junction bases not matched to a gene: 12. Germline CDR1 GTSNPN, CDR2 SVGIG (reference sequence). The CDR3 DNA sequence: TGTGCCTGGAGACGCCCTGGACAGGTTAATTCTGGAAACACCATATATTTT. This sequence encodes CAWRRPGQVNSGNTIYF.

In this sample, this clone turned up a few times. This chain uses TRBV5-1 with TRBJ2-3; 11 bases align to TRBD2. The CDR3 sequence is 18 residues long. The germline V gene encodes CDR1 SGHRS and CDR2 YFSETQ. V shed 0 bases and J 0 bases; nucleotides not matched to a gene: 6. CDR3 nucleotides: TGCGCCAGCAGCTTGGTCTCTAGCGGGGGGCTTAGCACAGATACGCAGTATTTT. Its protein product is CASSLVSSGGLSTDTQYF.

V usage is TRBV7-9 and J usage is TRBJ2-1, with 7 bases that match TRBD1. This CDR3 spans 18 amino acids. Germline V lookup: CDR1 SEHNR, CDR2 FQNEAQ (reference sequence). Trimming took 0 bases from V and 0 from J; bases not matched to a gene: 8. The CDR3 region is CASSLAMVRDSSYNEQFF. CDR3 bases: TGTGCCAGCAGCTTAGCGATGGTTCGGGACAGCTCCTACAATGAGCAGTTCTTC. The whole variable domain, filled in from reference TRBV7-9 and TRBJ2-1, reads DTGVSQNPRHKITKRGQNVTFRCDPISEHNRLYWYRQTLGQGPEFLTYFQNEAQLEKSRLLSDRFSAERPKGSFSTLEIQRTEQGDSAMYLCASSLAMVRDSSYNEQFFGPGTRLTVL.